This TCR beta chain was sequenced during a study of T-cell memory formation after mild COVID-19 (dated by TCRdb to the early 2020s). Study-wide context: TCR sequence clusters from the two donors were largely donor specific. In a couple of donors, T-cell clones that expanded and contracted after mild COVID-19 were followed by sequencing TCRalpha and TCRbeta repertoires longitudinally. The cohort was made up of two young adult volunteers, one female and one male, who were previously healthy.

Points the paper makes about the study in general: The study covered only a couple of mild cases, and larger cohorts including severe cases with pre-infection samples were considered necessary. Some responding clones were found in pre-infection memory, which suggests that pre-existing cross-reactive memory T cells took part in the SARS-CoV-2 response. Clones that contracted from day 15 to 85 showed balanced CD4/CD8 phenotypes, whereas a second wave of clones that expanded from day 15 to 37 leaned towards CD4+. The second-wave clones that peaked on day 37 were not confirmed to be SARS-CoV-2 specific. Contracting CD4+ clones were located mainly in the CM and EM memory subsets, whereas CD8+ clones were found to be enriched in EMRA.

This clonotype was counted between two and nine times. Its antigen remains undetermined. Nothing much larger sits one base from this clone, and base qualities are not available. The data were produced on an Illumina NovaSeq 6000. TCRalpha and TCRbeta cDNA libraries were constructed by 5'RACE with constant-segment primers, with sample barcodes and unique molecular identifiers being introduced. Trizol reagent was used to extract RNA from every sample. The libraries were amplified in two PCR steps, and the second step added a second sample barcode and Illumina TruSeq adapters. Libraries were sequenced on an Illumina NovaSeq with 2 x 150 bp paired-end reads. As for the original processing: Reads were demultiplexed and collapsed into UMI-guided consensus sequences with migec v1.2.7. Using mixcr v2.1.11, UMI consensuses were aligned to TRA and TRB V and J templates and then assembled into clonotypes. A clonotype was counted as expanded or contracted only if both edgeR and NoisET called the change significant, with noise models trained on biological replicates. For edgeR calls, the cutoffs were a false discovery rate-adjusted p below 0.01 and a log2 fold-change threshold of 1. As an exploratory analysis of dynamics, max-normalized trajectories of the 1000 most abundant clonotypes were examined with PCA combined with hierarchical clustering. Separately sequenced CD4+ and CD8+ repertoires were used to assign a CD4 or CD8 phenotype to each responding clone. Clones were called with MiXCR by TCRdb after fastp trimmed the public reads at Q25, and only in-frame beta chains were retained. Rows matching on CDR3 protein sequence are summarized as one entry with the most common DNA and genes. The V and J calls come from TCRdb's annotation, not from the publication. The sample yields about 430,000 distinct CDR3 sequences; 20% to 25% were counted once. 8.8% of the sample is taken by the ten largest.

At the junction V is shortened by 4 bases and J by 1 base; bases outside the gene matches: 5. The CDR3 holds 16 amino acids from the cysteine to the phenylalanine. Just the 48-base CDR3 DNA is kept, in frame starting at base 1. CDR1 and CDR2, per the germline V gene (reference sequence), are GTSNPN and SVGIG. Ficoll-Paque density gradient centrifugation was the method used to isolate PBMCs. The specimen sequenced was PBMCs or a T cell subset sorted from them (not recorded which). The chain is made from TRBV30 and TRBJ2-3, with 13 bases matching TRBD2. The clonotype was recovered from an adult woman who had mild COVID-19 (a few samples of this study predate the infection). The sample titles of this study are shuffled in the database, so cell type and time point are left out; the donor was told from shared clones. The nucleotide sequence reads TGTGCCTGGAACCTAGGACTAGCGGGGGGCACAGATACGCAGTATTTT. Its protein is CAWNLGLAGGTDTQYF. The full variable domain, with segments outside the CDR3 supplied by the reference TRBV30 and TRBJ2-3 proteins, appears as SQTIHQWPATLVQPVGSPLSLECTVEGTSNPNLYWYRQAAGRGLQLLFYSVGIGQISSEVPQNLSASRPQDRQFILSSKKLLLSDSGFYLCAWNLGLAGGTDTQYFGPGTRLTVL.